These T cell receptor beta chains were read from a single sample in a study of OX40 agonist ivuxolimab in advanced cancers. Method: immunoSEQ multiplex PCR; TCRdb's copy keeps in-frame clones and lacks some. The data contain roughly 60,000 clones, approximately 85% of them singletons. This material consisted of CD4+ or CD8+ T cells sorted from blood, taken in a trial of the OX40 agonist ivuxolimab. The receptors derive from an adult with an advanced solid tumor such as melanoma, head and neck, liver or kidney cancer. Each CDR3 is given with its conserved first and last residue. D genes are given only for firm matches. Where a row states a size, it is once, few, many or the class of an expanded clone; other rows omit it.

NA | TRBJ2-3 | TRBV5-4 | NA | CASSLPQGRGTDTQYF | TGTGCCAGCAGCTTGCCGCAGGGAAGGGGCACAGATACGCAGTATTTT
TRBD2 | TRBJ2-2 | TRBV5-4 | NA | CASSTGTSGNTGELFF | TGTGCCAGCAGCACCGGGACTAGCGGGAACACCGGGGAGCTGTTTTTT
NA | TRBJ2-7 | TRBV7-9 | once | CASSLGTYPYGQYF | TGTGCCAGCAGCCTGGGGACGTATCCCTACGGGCAGTACTTC
NA | TRBJ2-3 | TRBV19 | NA | CASSPWQRPSTDTQYF | TGTGCCAGTAGCCCTTGGCAGCGGCCCAGCACAGATACGCAGTATTTT
NA | TRBJ2-3 | TRBV10-2 | NA | CASWDFSTDTQYF | TGCGCCTCCTGGGACTTTAGCACAGATACGCAGTATTTT
NA | TRBJ1-3 | TRBV11-2 | once | CASSLGSSGNTIYF | TGTGCCAGCAGCTTAGGCAGTTCTGGAAACACCATATATTTT
TRBD2 | TRBJ2-7 | TRBV7-6 | NA | CASSAGLAGGEQYF | TGTGCCAGCAGCGCGGGACTAGCGGGAGGCGAGCAGTACTTC
NA | TRBJ2-3 | TRBV28 | NA | CASSAVGSEGDTQYF | TGTGCCAGCAGTGCGGTCGGGAGTGAAGGAGATACGCAGTATTTT
NA | TRBJ2-1 | TRBV7-9 | NA | CASSLGDYEQFF | TGTGCCAGCAGCTTAGGGGATTATGAGCAGTTCTTC
NA | TRBJ2-7 | TRBV4-2 | NA | CASSQGLGGGGVYEQYF | TGTGCCAGCAGCCAGGGCCTAGGGGGAGGAGGAGTGTACGAGCAGTACTTC
NA | TRBJ1-5 | TRBV15 | NA | CATSRGTGPHQPQHF | TGTGCCACCAGCAGAGGTACAGGGCCGCATCAGCCCCAGCATTTT
NA | TRBJ2-1 | TRBV7-9 | NA | CASSLVSAYNEQFF | TGTGCCAGCAGCTTAGTGTCAGCTTACAATGAGCAGTTCTTC
NA | TRBJ1-4 | TRBV2 | NA | CASGWTERDEKLFF | TGTGCCAGCGGCTGGACAGAGAGGGATGAAAAACTGTTTTTT
TRBD1 | TRBJ1-1 | TRBV28 | NA | CASSSYKGAAMNTEAFF | TGTGCCAGCAGTTCTTATAAGGGGGCAGCAATGAACACTGAAGCTTTCTTT
TRBD2 | TRBJ2-7 | TRBV6-6 | NA | CASSWGTSSHEQYF | TGTGCCAGCAGTTGGGGGACTAGCTCTCACGAGCAGTACTTC
TRBD2 | TRBJ2-1 | TRBV27 | NA | CASSRNPPGLAWKNEQFF | TGTGCCAGCAGTCGTAATCCGCCGGGACTAGCCTGGAAAAATGAGCAGTTCTTC
NA | TRBJ2-1 | TRBV7-2 | NA | CASSPPRDIWTYNEQFF | TGTGCCAGCAGCCCCCCCCGGGACATTTGGACTTACAATGAGCAGTTCTTC